This entry is about one T cell receptor beta chain. Its matching antigen is unknown. The sample originates from a study of OX40 agonist ivuxolimab in advanced cancers. Study context: Partial responses, seen in three patients, involved one hepatocellular carcinoma and two cutaneous melanomas. Study-wide findings and caveats: CD4+ and CD8+ T cells in blood underwent clonal expansion by week 6 at 0.1 to 3.0 mg/kg. Certain nonresponding patients likewise had low normalized T-cell clonal expansion.

Generated by immunoSEQ multiplex PCR, the TCRdb table keeps only in-frame clones and is missing some. The sample includes 59,000 or so clones, about 80% of them seen just once. Germline loops: CDR1 MNHEY, CDR2 SMNVEV (reference sequence). Trimming removed 2 bases at V and 3 bases at J, with 9 bases between. This CDR3 has 14 residues. The chain employs TRBV27 and TRBJ2-3, with D possibly being TRBD2 (5 bases). This receptor was identified in an adult with an advanced solid tumor such as melanoma, head and neck, liver or kidney cancer. Material: CD4+ or CD8+ T cells sorted from blood, obtained in a trial of the OX40 agonist ivuxolimab. CDR3 loop: CASSLGGGTDTQYF. Written as DNA, the CDR3 is TGTGCCAGCAGTTTAGGAGGTGGTACAGATACGCAGTATTTT.